This T cell receptor beta chain derives from a study of blood T cell repertoires in COVID-19. The wider study: There were acute and convalescent COVID-19 samples, and they came from the United States, Italy and Spain. PBMCs, B-cell-depleted T cells, or T cells were the source of the cDNA or gDNA that made up the material.

The study recruited people aged roughly 18 to 100 years across under 25 US areas. The CDR3 runs to 14 residues. The V and J ends lost 6 bases and 2 bases respectively, with 14 bases between them. Germline loops: CDR1 SGHDT, CDR2 YYEEEE. In the authors' workflow: Reference gene primers were amplified, and this amplification served to estimate nucleated cell counts. Profiled with immunoSEQ multiplex PCR; TCRdb holds only in-frame clones, not every one. V, J and clone size are those of that table, while D and trimming were read from the DNA. This table has 400,000 or so clones, more than 75% appearing once.

The V call is TRBV5-6, the J call TRBJ1-2; D call uncertain. Sequences were obtained from PBMCs or T cells enriched from blood (not recorded which). This TCR was sampled from a man aged 35-49 years in a cohort exposed to, infected with or recovered from COVID-19 (not recorded which). This chain's CDR3 is CASTSRAGNYGYTF. CDR3 sequence (DNA): TGTGCCAGCACTTCTAGGGCGGGGAACTATGGCTACACCTTC.